This is a list of T cell receptor beta chains from one sample in a study of CD8 T cells in Susac syndrome. TCRdb used MiXCR to reprocess the immunoSEQ multiplex PCR reads, holding one entry per CDR3 protein. The sample gives 300,000 or so distinct CDR3 sequences, about 92% of which show up once; roughly 0.07% is in the top ten. The sample consisted of CD4+ T cells from PBMCs. These receptor sequences come from a human donor with multiple sclerosis. CDR3s include the opening cysteine and the closing phenylalanine or tryptophan. D genes are given only for firm matches. Clone size, where shown, is once, few, many, or a class for clones that have expanded.

d_call j_call v_call clone_size cdr3_nt cdr3_aa
. TRBJ1-1 TRBV6-2/TRBV6-3 . TGTGCCAGCAGCCCCATATCAATCATGAACACTGAAGCTTTCTTT CASSPISIMNTEAFF
. TRBJ2-1 TRBV29-1 . TGCAGCTTAGGGGGGAATGAGCAGTTCTTC CSLGGNEQFF
. TRBJ2-6 TRBV5-1 few TGCGCCAGCAGAACGTTTGGTGGCCAGGGCCTCTCTGGGGCCAACGTCCTGACTTTC CASRTFGGQGLSGANVLTF
. TRBJ2-3 TRBV12-3/TRBV12-4 few TGTGCCAGCAGTTTGGGACTTCACACAGATACGCAGTATTTT CASSLGLHTDTQYF
. TRBJ2-7 TRBV29-1 . TGCAGCGTTGGGGGTGGGGGCAGCTTAGGAGTCGACGAGCAGTACTTC CSVGGGGSLGVDEQYF
TRBD2 TRBJ2-1 TRBV13 . TGTGCCAGCAGACCCAGGACTAGCGTTCACAATGAGCAGTTCTTC CASRPRTSVHNEQFF
. TRBJ2-2 TRBV10-3 . TGTGCCATCAGTACGGACAGGAACACCGGGGAGCTGTTTTTT CAISTDRNTGELFF
. TRBJ2-7 TRBV6-5 . TGTGCCAGCAGTGAGGGGCGGGGTCTTGATGAGCAGTACTTC CASSEGRGLDEQYF
TRBD2 TRBJ2-5 TRBV20-1 . TGCAGTGCTAGTGAAGGACTAGCGGGGGGCGGGCAAGAGACCCAGTACTTC CSASEGLAGGGQETQYF
TRBD2 TRBJ2-7 TRBV9 . TGTGCCAGCAGCGTCTCCGGGACTAGCGGGATCCTCCACGAGCAGTACTTC CASSVSGTSGILHEQYF
TRBD2 TRBJ2-1 TRBV4-3 . TGCGCCAGCAGCCAAGCAAGAGCGGGGAGAGGCGATGAGCAGTTCTTC CASSQARAGRGDEQFF
TRBD1 TRBJ2-5 TRBV12-3/TRBV12-4 . TGTGCCAGCAGGCCAACAGGGGGCGAGGAAGAGACCCAGTACTTC CASRPTGGEEETQYF
TRBD1 TRBJ1-1 TRBV6-5 . TGTGCCAGAGGACAGGGGGAAACTGAAGCTTTCTTT CARGQGETEAFF
TRBD2 TRBJ2-7 TRBV6-5 . TGTGCCAGCAGTTCCACCTACCTAGCGGGAGCGGCCTCCGAGCAGTACTTC CASSSTYLAGAASEQYF
. TRBJ1-5 TRBV19 . TGTGCCAGTAGTATCGTCCGACAGGTTAAACCTCAGCCCCAGCATTTT CASSIVRQVKPQPQHF
. TRBJ2-1 TRBV4-1 . TGCGCCAGCAGCCAAGATAAAAGCGAGAGCTCCTACAATGAGCAGTTCTTC CASSQDKSESSYNEQFF
TRBD2 TRBJ2-5 TRBV11-1 . TGTGCCAGCAGCTTAGAAAGGACTAGCGGTGAGACCCAGTACTTC CASSLERTSGETQYF
. TRBJ1-2 TRBV5-1 . TGTGCCAGCAGCTTAGAGGGGGATGGCTACACCTTC CASSLEGDGYTF
. TRBJ2-1 TRBV3-1 . TGTGCCAGCAGTTTCGTACGCGATGAGCAGTTCTTC CASSFVRDEQFF
. TRBJ2-5 TRBV25-1 . TGTGCCAGCAGAGCCCCGGGGGAGACCCAGTACTTC CASRAPGETQYF
. TRBJ2-1 TRBV11-2 once TGTGCCAGCAGCTTTCACCGGACTGTAGGGGAGCAGTTCTTC CASSFHRTVGEQFF
TRBD1 TRBJ1-1 TRBV30 . TGTGCCGGTACAGGGGGCAGGGGGACTGAAGCTTTCTTT CAGTGGRGTEAFF
. TRBJ2-5 TRBV12-3/TRBV12-4 . TGTGCCAGCAGTCCCCCACGGGGTAGGGGGAGAGAGACCCAGTACTTC CASSPPRGRGRETQYF
TRBD1 TRBJ1-2 TRBV6-5 . TGTGCCAGCAGTTACTTCGGGACAGGGGGCTTAGGCTACACCTTC CASSYFGTGGLGYTF
. TRBJ2-1 TRBV5-6 . TGTGCCAGCAGCCCAGAGACAGGCTGGGTAGACAATGAGCAGTTCTTC CASSPETGWVDNEQFF
. TRBJ1-2 TRBV5-1 . TGCGCCAGCAGCTTGGAAGGGGGGCCCTATGGCTACACCTTC CASSLEGGPYGYTF
TRBD1 TRBJ1-2 TRBV29-1 . TGCAGCGTTGAGCTGATGGACAGGGCTTATGGCTACACCTTC CSVELMDRAYGYTF
. TRBJ2-3 TRBV9 once TGTGCCAGCAGCGTAGATCTAAGCACAGATACGCAGTATTTT CASSVDLSTDTQYF
. TRBJ2-2 TRBV18 . TGTGCCAGCCAAGGGGCCCCGAACACCGGGGAGCTGTTTTTT CASQGAPNTGELFF
TRBD2 TRBJ2-2 TRBV5-1 . TGCGCCAGCAGCTTGGGAGCCAACGGCGGGAGGGTGACCGGGGAGCTGTTTTTT CASSLGANGGRVTGELFF
. TRBJ1-2 TRBV5-1 . TGCGCCAGCACCCCCACAGGAAGCAACTATGGCTACACCTTC CASTPTGSNYGYTF
. TRBJ1-2 TRBV7-9 . TGTGCCAGCAGCCTACCCGCCCTCTACACCTTC CASSLPALYTF
TRBD2 TRBJ2-7 TRBV10-3 . TGTGCCATCAGGACTAGCGGGGACGCCTACGAGCAGTACTTC CAIRTSGDAYEQYF